This T cell receptor beta chain was captured by sequencing in a study of control samples from healthy donors and cancer patients. Clones were read by immunoSEQ multiplex PCR, and TCRdb kept only the in-frame ones, dropping some. The sample contains over 60,000 clones, 80% to 90% of which appear only once. The germline V gene encodes CDR1 SNHLY and CDR2 FYNNEI. The CDR3 is 10 amino acids. Trimming took off 8 bases at V and 8 bases at J, with 6 bases between the two ends. This chain joins TRBV2 and TRBJ1-4; D is uncertain. The receptor's source is an older woman with head and neck cancer. The sequencing input was PBMCs. The DNA for the CDR3 is TGTGCCAGCGGACGGGAAAAACTGTTTTTT. It translates to CASGREKLFF. The full variable domain, its missing parts supplied by reference TRBV2 and TRBJ1-4, is EPEVTQTPSHQVTQMGQEVILRCVPISNHLYFYWYRQILGQKVEFLVSFYNNEISEKSEIFDDQFSVERPDGSNFTLKIRSTKLEDSAMYFCASGREKLFFGSGTQLSVL.